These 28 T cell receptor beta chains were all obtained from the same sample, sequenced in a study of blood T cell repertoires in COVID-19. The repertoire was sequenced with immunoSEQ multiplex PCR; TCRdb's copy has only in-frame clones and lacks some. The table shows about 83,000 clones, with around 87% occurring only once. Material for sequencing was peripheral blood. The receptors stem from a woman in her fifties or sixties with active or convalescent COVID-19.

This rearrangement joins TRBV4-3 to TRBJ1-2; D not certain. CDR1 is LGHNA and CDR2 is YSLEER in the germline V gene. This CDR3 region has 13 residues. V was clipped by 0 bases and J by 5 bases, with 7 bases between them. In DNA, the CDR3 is TGCGCCAGCAGCCAAGATGTCGGTTATGGCTACACCTTC. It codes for CASSQDVGYGYTF.

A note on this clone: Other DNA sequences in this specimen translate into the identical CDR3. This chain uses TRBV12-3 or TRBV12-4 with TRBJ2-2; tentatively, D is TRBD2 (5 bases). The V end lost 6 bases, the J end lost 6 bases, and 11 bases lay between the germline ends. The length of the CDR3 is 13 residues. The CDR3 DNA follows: TGTGCCAGCAGCCCGACCGGGGCCGGGGAGCTGTTTTTT. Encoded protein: CASSPTGAGELFF.

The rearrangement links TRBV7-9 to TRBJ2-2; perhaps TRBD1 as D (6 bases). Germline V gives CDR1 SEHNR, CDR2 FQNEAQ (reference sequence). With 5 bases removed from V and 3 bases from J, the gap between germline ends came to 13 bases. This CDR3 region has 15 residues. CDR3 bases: TGTGCCAGCAGCCCATGGCAGGGGTACACCGGGGAGCTGTTTTTT. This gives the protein CASSPWQGYTGELFF.

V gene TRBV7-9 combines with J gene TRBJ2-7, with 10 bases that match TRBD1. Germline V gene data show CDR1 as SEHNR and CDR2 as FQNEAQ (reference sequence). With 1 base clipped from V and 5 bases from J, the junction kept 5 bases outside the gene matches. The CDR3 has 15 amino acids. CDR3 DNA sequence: TGTGCCAGCAGCTTAGGACAGGGGGCAGGCAACGAGCAGTACTTC. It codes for CASSLGQGAGNEQYF.

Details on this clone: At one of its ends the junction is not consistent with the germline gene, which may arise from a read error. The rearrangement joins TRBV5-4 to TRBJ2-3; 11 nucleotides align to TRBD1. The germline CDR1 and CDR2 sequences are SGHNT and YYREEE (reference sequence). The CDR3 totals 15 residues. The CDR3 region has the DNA TGTGCCAGCAGGTTGGACAGGGGGCTGACAGATACGCAGTATTTT. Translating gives CASRLDRGLTDTQYF.

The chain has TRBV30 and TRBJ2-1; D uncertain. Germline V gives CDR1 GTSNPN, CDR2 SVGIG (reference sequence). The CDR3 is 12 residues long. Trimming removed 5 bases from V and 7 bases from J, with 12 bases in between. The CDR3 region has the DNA TGTGCCTGGTCGTCCTTTCGGAATGAGCAGTTCTTC. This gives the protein CAWSSFRNEQFF. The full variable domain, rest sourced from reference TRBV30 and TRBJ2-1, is SQTIHQWPATLVQPVGSPLSLECTVEGTSNPNLYWYRQAAGRGLQLLFYSVGIGQISSEVPQNLSASRPQDRQFILSSKKLLLSDSGFYLCAWSSFRNEQFFGPGTRLTVL.

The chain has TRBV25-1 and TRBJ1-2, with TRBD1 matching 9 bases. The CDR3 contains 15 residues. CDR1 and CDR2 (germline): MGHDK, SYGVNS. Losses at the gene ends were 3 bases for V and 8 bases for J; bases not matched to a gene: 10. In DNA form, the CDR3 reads TGTGCCAGCAGTGACACTACCTGGACAGGGGACGGCTACACCTTC. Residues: CASSDTTWTGDGYTF.

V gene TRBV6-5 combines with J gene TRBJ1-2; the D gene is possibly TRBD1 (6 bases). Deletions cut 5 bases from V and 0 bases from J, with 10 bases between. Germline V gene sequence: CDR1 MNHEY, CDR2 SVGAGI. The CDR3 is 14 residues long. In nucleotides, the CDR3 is TGTGCCAGCAGTCGACAGGTAGCTAACTATGGCTACACCTTC. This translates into CASSRQVANYGYTF.

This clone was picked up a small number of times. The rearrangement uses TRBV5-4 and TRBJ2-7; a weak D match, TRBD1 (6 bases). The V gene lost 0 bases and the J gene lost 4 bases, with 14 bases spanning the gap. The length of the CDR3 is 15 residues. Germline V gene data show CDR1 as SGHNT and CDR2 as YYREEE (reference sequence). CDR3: CASSLGTVRAYEQYF. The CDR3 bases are TGTGCCAGCAGCTTGGGGACAGTAAGGGCGTACGAGCAGTACTTC.

Here the CDR3 DNA reads TGTGCCAGCAGCTTAGTGCGGACAGAAGCTTTCTTT. Its protein is CASSLVRTEAFF. The V call is TRBV7-2, the J call TRBJ1-1, with D perhaps TRBD1 (5 bases). V gave up 1 base and J gave up 8 bases, with 8 bases separating them. Germline CDR1 and CDR2: SGHTA and FQGNSA. The CDR3 has 12 residues.

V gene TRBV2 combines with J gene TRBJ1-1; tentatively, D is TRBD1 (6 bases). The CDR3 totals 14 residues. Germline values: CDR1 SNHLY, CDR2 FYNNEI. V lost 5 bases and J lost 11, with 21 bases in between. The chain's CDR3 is CASSPSGVRGIAFF. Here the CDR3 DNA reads TGTGCCAGCAGTCCATCCGGGGTCAGGGGCATTGCTTTCTTT.

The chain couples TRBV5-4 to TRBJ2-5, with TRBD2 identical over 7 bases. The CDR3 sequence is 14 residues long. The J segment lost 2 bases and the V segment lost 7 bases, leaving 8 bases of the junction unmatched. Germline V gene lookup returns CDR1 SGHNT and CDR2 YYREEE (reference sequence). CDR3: CASRRGDPQETQYF. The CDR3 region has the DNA TGTGCCAGCCGCCGGGGGGACCCTCAAGAGACCCAGTACTTC.

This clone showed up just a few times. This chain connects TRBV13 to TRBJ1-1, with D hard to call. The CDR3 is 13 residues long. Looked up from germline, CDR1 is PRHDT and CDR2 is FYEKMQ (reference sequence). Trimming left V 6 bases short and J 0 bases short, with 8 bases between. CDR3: CASRPTLNTEAFF. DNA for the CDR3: TGTGCCAGCAGACCGACACTGAACACTGAAGCTTTCTTT. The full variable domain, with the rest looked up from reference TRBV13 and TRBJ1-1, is AAGVIQSPRHLIKEKRETATLKCYPIPRHDTVYWYQQGPGQDPQFLISFYEKMQSDKGSIPDRFSAQQFSDYHSELNMSSLELGDSALYFCASRPTLNTEAFFGQGTRLTVV.

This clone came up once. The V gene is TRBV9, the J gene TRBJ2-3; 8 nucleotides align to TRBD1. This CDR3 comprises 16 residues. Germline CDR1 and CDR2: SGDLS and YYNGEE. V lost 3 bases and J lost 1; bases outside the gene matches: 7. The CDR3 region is CASSEQGEVGTDTQYF. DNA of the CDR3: TGTGCCAGCAGCGAACAGGGGGAGGTGGGCACAGATACGCAGTATTTT.

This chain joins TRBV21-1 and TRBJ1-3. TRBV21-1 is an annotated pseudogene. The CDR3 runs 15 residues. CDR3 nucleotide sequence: TGTGCCAGCGGGGCCCGGAGGGTGACTGGAAACACCATATATTTT. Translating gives CASGARRVTGNTIYF.

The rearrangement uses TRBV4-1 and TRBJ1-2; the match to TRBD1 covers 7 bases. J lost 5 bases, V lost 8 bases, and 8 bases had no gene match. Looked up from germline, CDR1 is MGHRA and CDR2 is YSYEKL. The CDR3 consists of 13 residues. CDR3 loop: CASRGGFGYGYTF. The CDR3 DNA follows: TGCGCCAGCCGAGGGGGCTTTGGGTATGGCTACACCTTC.

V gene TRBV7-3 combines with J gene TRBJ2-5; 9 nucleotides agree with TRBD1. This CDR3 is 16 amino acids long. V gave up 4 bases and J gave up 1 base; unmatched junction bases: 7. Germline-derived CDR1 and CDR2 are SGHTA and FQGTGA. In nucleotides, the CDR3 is TGTGCCAGCAGCTCCTGGACAGGGGAAGGCCAAGAGACCCAGTACTTC. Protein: CASSSWTGEGQETQYF.

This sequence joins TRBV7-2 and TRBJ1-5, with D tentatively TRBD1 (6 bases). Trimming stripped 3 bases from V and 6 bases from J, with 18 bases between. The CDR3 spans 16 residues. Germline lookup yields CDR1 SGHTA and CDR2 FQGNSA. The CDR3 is CASSFLPRGGGQPQHF. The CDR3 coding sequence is TGTGCCAGCAGCTTCCTCCCCAGGGGTGGAGGTCAGCCCCAGCATTTT.

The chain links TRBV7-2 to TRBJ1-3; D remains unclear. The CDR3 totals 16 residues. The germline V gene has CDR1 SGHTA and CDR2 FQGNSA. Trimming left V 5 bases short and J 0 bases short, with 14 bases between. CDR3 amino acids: CASSMEARGSGNTIYF. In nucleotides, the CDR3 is TGTGCCAGCAGCATGGAGGCCCGGGGCTCTGGAAACACCATATATTTT.

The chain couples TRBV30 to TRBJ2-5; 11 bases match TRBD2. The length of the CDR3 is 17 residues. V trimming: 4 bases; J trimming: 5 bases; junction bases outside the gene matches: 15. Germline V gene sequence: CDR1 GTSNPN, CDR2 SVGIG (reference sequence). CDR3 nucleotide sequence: TGTGCCTGGACCCTAGCGGGGGGCGGGGGGTTTTTGGAGACCCAGTACTTC. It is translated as CAWTLAGGGGFLETQYF.

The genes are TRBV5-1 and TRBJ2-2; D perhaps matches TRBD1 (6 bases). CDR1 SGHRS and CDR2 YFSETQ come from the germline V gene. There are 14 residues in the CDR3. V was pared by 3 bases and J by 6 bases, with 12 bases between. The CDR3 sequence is CASSSQGNSGELFF. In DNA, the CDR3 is TGCGCCAGCAGCTCACAGGGAAACTCCGGGGAGCTGTTTTTT.

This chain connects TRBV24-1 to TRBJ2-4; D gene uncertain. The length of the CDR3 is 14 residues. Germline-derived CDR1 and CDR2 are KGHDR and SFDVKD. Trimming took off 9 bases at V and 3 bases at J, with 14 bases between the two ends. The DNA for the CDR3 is TGTGCCACCCCTAGACCCCGGAACAAAAACATTCAGTACTTC. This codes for CATPRPRNKNIQYF.

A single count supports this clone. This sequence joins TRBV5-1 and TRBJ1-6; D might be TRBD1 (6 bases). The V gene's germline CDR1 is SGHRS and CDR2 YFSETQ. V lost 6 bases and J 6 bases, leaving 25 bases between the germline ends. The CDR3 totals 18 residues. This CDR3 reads CASTRDLPGARGNSPLHF. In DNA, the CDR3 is TGCGCCAGCACCAGGGACCTTCCAGGGGCTAGGGGTAATTCACCCCTCCACTTT. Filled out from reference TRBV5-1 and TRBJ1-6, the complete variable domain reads KAGVTQTPRYLIKTRGQQVTLSCSPISGHRSVSWYQQTPGQGLQFLFEYFSETQRNKGNFPGRFSGRQFSNSRSEMNVSTLELGDSALYLCASTRDLPGARGNSPLHFGNGTRLTVT.

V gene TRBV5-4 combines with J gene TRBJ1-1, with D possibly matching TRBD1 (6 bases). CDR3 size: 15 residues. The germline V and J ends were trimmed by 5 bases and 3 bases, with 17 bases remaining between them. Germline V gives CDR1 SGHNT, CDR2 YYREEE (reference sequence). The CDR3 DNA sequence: TGTGCCAGCAGTTCGGGACGCCCAGGGGACACTGAAGCTTTCTTT. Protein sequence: CASSSGRPGDTEAFF. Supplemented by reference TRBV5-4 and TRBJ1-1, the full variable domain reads ETGVTQSPTHLIKTRGQQVTLRCSSQSGHNTVSWYQQALGQGPQFIFQYYREEENGRGNFPPRFSGLQFPNYSSELNVNALELDDSALYLCASSSGRPGDTEAFFGQGTRLTVV.

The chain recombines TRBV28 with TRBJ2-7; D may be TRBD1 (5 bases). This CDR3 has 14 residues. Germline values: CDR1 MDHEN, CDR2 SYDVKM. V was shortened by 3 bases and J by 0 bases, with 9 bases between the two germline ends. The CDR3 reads CASSFRQSSYEQYF. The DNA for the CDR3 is TGTGCCAGCAGTTTCCGACAGTCCTCCTACGAGCAGTACTTC.

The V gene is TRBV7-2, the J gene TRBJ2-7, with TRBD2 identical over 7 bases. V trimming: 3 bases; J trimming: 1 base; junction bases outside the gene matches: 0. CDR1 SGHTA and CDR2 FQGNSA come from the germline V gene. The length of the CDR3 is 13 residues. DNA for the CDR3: TGTGCCAGCAGCTTCGGGGGGTCCTACGAGCAGTACTTC. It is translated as CASSFGGSYEQYF.

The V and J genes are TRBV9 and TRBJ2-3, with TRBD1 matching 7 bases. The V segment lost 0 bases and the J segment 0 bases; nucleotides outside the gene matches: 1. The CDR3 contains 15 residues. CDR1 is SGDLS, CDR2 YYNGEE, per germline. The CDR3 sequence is CASSVEQGSTDTQYF. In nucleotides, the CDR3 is TGTGCCAGCAGCGTAGAACAGGGGAGCACAGATACGCAGTATTTT.

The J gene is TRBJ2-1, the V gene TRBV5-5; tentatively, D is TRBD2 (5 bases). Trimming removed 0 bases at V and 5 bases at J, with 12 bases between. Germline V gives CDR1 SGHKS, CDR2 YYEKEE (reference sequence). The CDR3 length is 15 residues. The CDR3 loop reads CASSLERTVHNEQFF. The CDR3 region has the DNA TGTGCCAGCAGCTTGGAGCGGACGGTACACAATGAGCAGTTCTTC.